The text below deals with one T cell receptor (beta chain). Its matching antigen is unknown. This record comes from a study of T-cell memory formation after mild COVID-19. Overall study results and limits: There were some responding clones in pre-infection memory, which suggested that cross-reactive memory had joined.

The CDR3 is made up of 16 amino acids. Germline CDR1 reads MNHEY; CDR2 reads SVGAGI. V was pared by 0 bases and J by 6 bases, with 16 bases between. TCRdb reprocessed the 5' RACE reads via MiXCR and lists one record per CDR3 protein. The table shows roughly 320,000 distinct CDR3 sequences, with 25% to 30% occurring only once. The genes are TRBV6-5 and TRBJ2-3; D possibly matches TRBD1 or TRBD2 (5 bases each). This clonotype originated in an adult woman who had mild COVID-19 (a few samples of this study predate the infection). Cell type and time point are not known. Material for sequencing was PBMCs or a T cell subset sorted from them (not recorded which). The CDR3 nucleotides read TGTGCCAGCAGTTACTCTAACGGGCAGGGAGAGGATACGCAGTATTTT. Encoded protein: CASSYSNGQGEDTQYF.